These 25 T cell receptor beta chains were all obtained from the same sample, sequenced in a study of T cell responses to AZD1222 COVID-19 vaccine. Assay: immunoSEQ multiplex PCR; the TCRdb copy retains only in-frame clones and omits some. Counted here are 80,000 or so clones, about 90% occurring once; the ten biggest clones make up 4.5%. Material: peripheral blood, obtained on day 0 of MenACWY control vaccination. The receptors stem from an adult in good health.

CDR3 region: CASSHDRFSYEQYF. The CDR3 bases are TGTGCCAGCAGCCATGACCGTTTCTCCTACGAGCAGTACTTC. This chain joins TRBV3-1 (or the pseudogene TRBV3-2) and TRBJ2-7; D gene uncertain. The germline V gene encodes CDR1 LGHDT and CDR2 YNNKEL (reference sequence). With 3 bases removed from V and 0 bases from J, the gap between germline ends came to 9 bases. The CDR3 covers 14 residues.

V and J are TRBV30 and TRBJ2-7; no definite D call. CDR3 length: 16 residues. The germline V gene encodes CDR1 GTSNPN and CDR2 SVGIG (reference sequence). Trimming left V 0 bases short and J 0 bases short, with 15 bases between. In DNA form, the CDR3 reads TGTGCCTGGAGTGTTAGTCAAGTGACGGTCTCCTACGAGCAGTACTTC. Its protein is CAWSVSQVTVSYEQYF. The full variable domain, in which reference TRBV30 and TRBJ2-7 provide the parts outside the CDR3, is SQTIHQWPATLVQPVGSPLSLECTVEGTSNPNLYWYRQAAGRGLQLLFYSVGIGQISSEVPQNLSASRPQDRQFILSSKKLLLSDSGFYLCAWSVSQVTVSYEQYFGPGTRLTVT.

This clone was seen once. The gene calls are TRBV7-2 and TRBJ2-7, with a possible D match to TRBD2 (5 bases). Germline V gene data show CDR1 as SGHTA and CDR2 as FQGNSA. This CDR3 has 13 amino acids. Trimming took off 8 bases at V and 0 bases at J, with 11 bases between the two ends. CDR3 protein: CASGFGVSYEQYF. The CDR3 DNA is TGTGCCAGCGGTTTCGGGGTCTCCTACGAGCAGTACTTC.

The chain is built from TRBV6-2 or TRBV6-3 and TRBJ2-1; D is possibly TRBD2 (5 bases). Germline CDR1 reads MNHEY; CDR2 reads SVGEGT. The CDR3 covers 14 residues. With 5 bases removed from V and 7 bases from J, the gap between germline ends came to 15 bases. DNA of the CDR3: TGTGCCAGCAGTCCCCGCGGGTGGGGAAATGAGCAGTTCTTC. Translated: CASSPRGWGNEQFF.

This clone has more than one count but fewer than ten. The CDR3 DNA is TGTGCCAGCACCGGTGGAAACACCATATATTTT. Its translation: CASTGGNTIYF. This rearrangement joins TRBV28 to TRBJ1-3; D remains ambiguous. There are 11 residues in the CDR3. V lost 7 bases, J lost 3 bases, and 4 bases lay in between. CDR1 is MDHEN, CDR2 SYDVKM, per germline.

The rearrangement joins TRBV18 to TRBJ1-5; 10 positions match TRBD1. Germline V gene lookup returns CDR1 KGHSH and CDR2 LQKENI. The J segment lost 4 bases and the V segment lost 2 bases, leaving 2 bases of the junction unmatched. There are 15 residues in the CDR3. The CDR3 sequence is CASSPGTGANQPQHF. The CDR3 DNA sequence: TGTGCCAGCTCACCAGGGACAGGGGCGAATCAGCCCCAGCATTTT.

Points on this clone: Other nucleotide sequences from this sample produce the same CDR3. The J gene is TRBJ1-5, the V gene TRBV6-2 or TRBV6-3, with D possibly matching TRBD1 (5 bases). This CDR3 comprises 14 residues. The germline V gene encodes CDR1 MNHEY and CDR2 SVGEGT. Trimming left V 2 bases short and J 2 bases short, with 7 bases between. The CDR3 here is CASSYGGGNQPQHF. The CDR3 DNA follows: TGTGCCAGCAGTTACGGGGGTGGCAATCAGCCCCAGCATTTT.

The chain couples TRBV19 to TRBJ1-1, with no clear D. V was trimmed by 1 base and J by 1 base, leaving 4 bases between them. Germline V gene data show CDR1 as LNHDA and CDR2 as SQIVND (reference sequence). CDR3 size: 13 residues. CDR3 nucleotides: TGTGCCAGTAGTATAGCACAGAACACTGAAGCTTTCTTT. Protein sequence: CASSIAQNTEAFF.

The chain employs TRBV28 and TRBJ1-2; D possibly corresponds to TRBD1 (6 bases). Germline-derived CDR1 and CDR2 are MDHEN and SYDVKM. V shed 4 bases and J shed 7 bases, with 16 bases lying between them. The CDR3 runs to 14 residues. The DNA for the CDR3 is TGTGCCAGCAGTTCCGGGGGCGTGGAAGGTGGCTACACCTTC. Translation gives CASSSGGVEGGYTF.

The chain combines TRBV10-1 with TRBJ1-1; 9 bases align to TRBD1. Germline V CDR1 and CDR2: WNHNN, SYGVQD (reference sequence). The CDR3 loop spans 13 amino acids. J gave up 5 bases and V 8 bases, and 6 bases lay outside the gene matches. The DNA for the CDR3 is TGCGCCAGCCGTCCCGGGACAGGGACTGAAGCTTTCTTT. Translating gives CASRPGTGTEAFF.

V is TRBV3-1 (or the pseudogene TRBV3-2) and J is TRBJ2-1, with D possibly being TRBD1 (6 bases). V was clipped by 2 bases and J by 4 bases, with 9 bases between them. This CDR3 spans 14 amino acids. Germline assignment: CDR1 LGHDT and CDR2 YNNKEL (reference sequence). CDR3 DNA sequence: TGTGCCAGCAGCCAACCCGGACAGTACAATGAGCAGTTCTTC. The encoded protein is CASSQPGQYNEQFF.

The chain has TRBV4-3 and TRBJ2-7; 9 bases line up with TRBD2. V was clipped by 3 bases and J by 0 bases; unmatched bases: 6. There are 16 residues in the CDR3. The germline V gene encodes CDR1 LGHNA and CDR2 YSLEER. CDR3 DNA: TGCGCCAGCAGCCAGACTAGCGGCTATAGCTCCTACGAGCAGTACTTC. It encodes CASSQTSGYSSYEQYF.

This clone was observed a handful of times. This chain joins TRBV18 and TRBJ2-3; D is ambiguous. The length of the CDR3 is 15 residues. The V and J ends lost 5 bases and 1 base respectively, with 13 bases between them. Germline lookup yields CDR1 KGHSH and CDR2 LQKENI. This CDR3 is CASSEYGPGTDTQYF. The DNA for the CDR3 is TGTGCCAGCTCAGAGTACGGGCCCGGCACAGATACGCAGTATTTT. The full variable domain, in which reference TRBV18 and TRBJ2-3 provide the parts outside the CDR3, is NAGVMQNPRHLVRRRGQEARLRCSPMKGHSHVYWYRQLPEEGLKFMVYLQKENIIDESGMPKERFSAEFPKEGPSILRIQQVVRGDSAAYFCASSEYGPGTDTQYFGPGTRLTVL.

J is TRBJ1-2 and V is TRBV19; a possible D gene is TRBD1 (6 bases). The CDR3 extends over 15 amino acids. The V gene lost 5 bases and the J gene lost 4 bases, with 17 bases spanning the gap. Germline V gene sequence: CDR1 LNHDA, CDR2 SQIVND (reference sequence). CDR3 DNA: TGTGCCAGTAGTCGGGGGCCGTTAACCCCCTATGGCTACACCTTC. Its protein product is CASSRGPLTPYGYTF.

CDR3 loop: CASSLAGLAGGEYEQYF. CDR3 bases: TGTGCCAGCAGCTTAGCAGGACTAGCGGGAGGGGAGTACGAGCAGTACTTC. This chain uses TRBV7-8 with TRBJ2-7; 15 bases align to TRBD2. CDR1 and CDR2 (germline): SGHVS, FQNEAQ. V lost 0 bases and J lost 4; bases outside the gene matches: 4. This CDR3 is 17 amino acids long.

In DNA, the CDR3 is TGTGCCAGCAGTTTCGGAAGGGGGGTGTACGAGCCCCAGCATTTT. Translation gives CASSFGRGVYEPQHF. The V call is TRBV27, the J call TRBJ1-5, with D possibly matching TRBD1 (6 bases). CDR3 length equals 15 residues. The germline V gene encodes CDR1 MNHEY and CDR2 SMNVEV (reference sequence). V gave up 3 bases and J gave up 8 bases, with 17 bases separating them.

The CDR3 here is CASSYRDRGRGYTF. CDR3 nucleotides: TGTGCCAGCAGTTACCGAGACAGGGGGCGCGGCTACACCTTC. The chain combines TRBV6-6 with TRBJ1-2, with 10 bases fitting TRBD1. The CDR3 has 14 amino acids. V shed 2 bases, J shed 8 bases, and the junction held 5 bases outside the gene matches. Germline V lookup: CDR1 MNHNY, CDR2 SVGAGI (reference sequence).

The V and J genes are TRBV27 and TRBJ1-2; no definite D call. This CDR3 is built from 16 residues. Per the germline V gene, CDR1 is MNHEY and CDR2 is SMNVEV (reference sequence). V was shortened by 6 bases and J by 6 bases, with 23 bases between the two germline ends. The DNA of the CDR3 is TGTGCCAGCAGCCGATCCCCGGGTCCCGGTGTGGATGGCTACACCTTC. Translation gives CASSRSPGPGVDGYTF.

The chain links TRBV6-6 to TRBJ1-2; the match to TRBD1 covers 12 bases. The CDR3 has 15 residues. Germline CDR1 is MNHNY and CDR2 is SVGAGI (reference sequence). With V trimmed by 6 bases and J by 4 bases, 6 bases remained unmatched. The CDR3 sequence is CASSQGTGGPYGYTF. CDR3 bases: TGTGCCAGCAGCCAAGGGACAGGGGGCCCCTATGGCTACACCTTC.

Here the CDR3 reads CSVEEFRGQETQYF. Here the CDR3 DNA reads TGCAGCGTTGAAGAGTTTAGGGGTCAAGAGACCCAGTACTTC. This chain links TRBV29-1 with TRBJ2-5; a weak D match, TRBD1 (5 bases). CDR1 is SQVTM, CDR2 ANQGSEA, per germline. V was cut by 0 bases and J by 2 bases, with 10 bases left in between. The CDR3 sequence is 14 residues long.

This clone was picked up one time. The CDR3 reads CASSLQGPRGYGYTF. Written as DNA, the CDR3 is TGTGCCAGCAGTTTACAGGGCCCTAGGGGCTATGGCTACACCTTC. This chain connects TRBV27 to TRBJ1-2; tentative D call: TRBD1 (5 bases). V was shortened by 2 bases and J by 4 bases, with 14 bases between the two germline ends. The CDR3 contains 15 residues. The V gene's germline CDR1 is MNHEY and CDR2 SMNVEV (reference sequence).

The J gene is TRBJ1-3, the V gene TRBV6-5, with D uncertain. The CDR3 sequence is 14 residues long. V shed 8 bases and J shed 0 bases, with 11 bases lying between them. Germline values: CDR1 MNHEY, CDR2 SVGAGI. The CDR3 bases are TGTGCCAGCTCGAAGGGTTCCTCTGGAAACACCATATATTTT. It codes for CASSKGSSGNTIYF.

V usage is TRBV4-1 and J usage is TRBJ2-1; 7 bases are a match to TRBD2. The CDR3 runs to 14 residues. Losses at the gene ends were 3 bases for V and 6 bases for J; bases not matched to a gene: 5. Per germline, CDR1 MGHRA and CDR2 YSYEKL. CDR3 DNA sequence: TGCGCCAGCAGCCACCTACCGGGGGGCAATGAGCAGTTCTTC. Translation: CASSHLPGGNEQFF.

The chain combines TRBV6-5 with TRBJ2-1; unclear D gene. This CDR3 contains 15 residues. The V and J ends lost 5 bases and 0 bases respectively, with 11 bases between them. Germline V lookup: CDR1 MNHEY, CDR2 SVGAGI. DNA of the CDR3: TGTGCCAGCAGTCAGAAGCCGGACTCCTACAATGAGCAGTTCTTC. Protein: CASSQKPDSYNEQFF.

The V call is TRBV24-1, the J call TRBJ1-5; the match to TRBD1 covers 9 bases. CDR1 and CDR2 (germline): KGHDR, SFDVKD. Trimming cost V 3 bases and J 6 bases; bases outside gene matches: 8. This CDR3 comprises 16 residues. The CDR3 nucleotides are TGTGCCACCAGTGATGCCGGGACAGGGAAGGTTCAGCCCCAGCATTTT. This codes for CATSDAGTGKVQPQHF.